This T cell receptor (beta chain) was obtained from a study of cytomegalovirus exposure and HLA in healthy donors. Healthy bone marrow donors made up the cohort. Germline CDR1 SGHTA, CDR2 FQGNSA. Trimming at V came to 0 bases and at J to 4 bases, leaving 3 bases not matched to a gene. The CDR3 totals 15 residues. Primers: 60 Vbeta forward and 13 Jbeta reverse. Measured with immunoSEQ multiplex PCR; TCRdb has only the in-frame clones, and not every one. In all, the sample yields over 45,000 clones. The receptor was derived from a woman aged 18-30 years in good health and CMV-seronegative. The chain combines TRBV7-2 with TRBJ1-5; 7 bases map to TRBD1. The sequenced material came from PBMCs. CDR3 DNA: TGTGCCAGCAGCTTAGCCGGGACAGCAAATCAGCCCCAGCATTTT. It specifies CASSLAGTANQPQHF.